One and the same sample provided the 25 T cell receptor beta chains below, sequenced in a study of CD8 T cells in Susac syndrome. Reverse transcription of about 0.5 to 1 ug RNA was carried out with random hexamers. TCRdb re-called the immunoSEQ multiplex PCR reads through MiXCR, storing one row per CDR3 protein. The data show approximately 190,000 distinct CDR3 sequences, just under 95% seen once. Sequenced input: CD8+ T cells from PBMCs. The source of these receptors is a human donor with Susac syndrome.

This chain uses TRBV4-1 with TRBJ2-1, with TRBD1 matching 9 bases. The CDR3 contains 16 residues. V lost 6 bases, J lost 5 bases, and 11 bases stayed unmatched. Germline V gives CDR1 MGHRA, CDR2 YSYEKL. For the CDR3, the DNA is TGCGCCAGCAGGTACACCGGGACAGGGCCTAACAATGAGCAGTTCTTC. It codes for CASRYTGTGPNNEQFF.

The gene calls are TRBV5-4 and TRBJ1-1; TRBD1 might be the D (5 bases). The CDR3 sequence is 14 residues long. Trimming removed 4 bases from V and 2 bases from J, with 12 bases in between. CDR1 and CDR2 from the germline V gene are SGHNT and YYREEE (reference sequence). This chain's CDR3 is CASSQQETNTEAFF. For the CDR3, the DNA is TGTGCCAGCAGCCAACAGGAGACTAACACTGAAGCTTTCTTT.

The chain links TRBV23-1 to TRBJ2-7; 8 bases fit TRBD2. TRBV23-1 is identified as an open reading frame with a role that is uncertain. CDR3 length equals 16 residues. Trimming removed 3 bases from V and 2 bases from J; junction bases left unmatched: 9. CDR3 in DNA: TGCGCCAGCAGTCACTACCTAGCGGGCGATGCCTACGAGCAGTACTTC. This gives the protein CASSHYLAGDAYEQYF.

CDR3 nucleotides: TGCAGCGCCTCGGGACAGGGGAATGAAGCTTTCTTT. This encodes CSASGQGNEAFF. The chain uses TRBV29-1 and TRBJ1-1; 10 positions agree with TRBD1. Germline lookup yields CDR1 SQVTM and CDR2 ANQGSEA. There are 12 residues in the CDR3. Trimming cost V 7 bases and J 7 bases; bases outside gene matches: 6.

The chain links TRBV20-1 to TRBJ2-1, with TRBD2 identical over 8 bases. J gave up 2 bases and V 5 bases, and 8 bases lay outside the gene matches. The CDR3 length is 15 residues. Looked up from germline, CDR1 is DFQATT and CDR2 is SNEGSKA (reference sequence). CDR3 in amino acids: CSAPTTSGPYNEQFF. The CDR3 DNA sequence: TGCAGTGCTCCTACAACTAGCGGTCCCTACAATGAGCAGTTCTTC.

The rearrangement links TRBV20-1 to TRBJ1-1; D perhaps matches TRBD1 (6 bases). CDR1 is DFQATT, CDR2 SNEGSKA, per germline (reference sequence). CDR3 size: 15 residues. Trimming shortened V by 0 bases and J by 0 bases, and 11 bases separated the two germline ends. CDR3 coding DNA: TGCAGTGCTAGAGATTATGACAGGCTGAACACTGAAGCTTTCTTT. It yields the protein CSARDYDRLNTEAFF.

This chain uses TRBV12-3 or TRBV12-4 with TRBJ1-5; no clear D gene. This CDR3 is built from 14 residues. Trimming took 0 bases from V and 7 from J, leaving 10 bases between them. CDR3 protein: CASSLAGREQPQHF. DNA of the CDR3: TGTGCCAGCAGTTTAGCGGGAAGGGAACAGCCCCAGCATTTT.

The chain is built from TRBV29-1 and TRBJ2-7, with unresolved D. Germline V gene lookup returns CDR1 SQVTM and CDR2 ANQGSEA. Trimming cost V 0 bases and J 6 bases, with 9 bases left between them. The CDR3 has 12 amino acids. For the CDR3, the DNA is TGCAGCGTTGAAGATGCCTCCGGCGAGCAGTACTTC. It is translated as CSVEDASGEQYF.

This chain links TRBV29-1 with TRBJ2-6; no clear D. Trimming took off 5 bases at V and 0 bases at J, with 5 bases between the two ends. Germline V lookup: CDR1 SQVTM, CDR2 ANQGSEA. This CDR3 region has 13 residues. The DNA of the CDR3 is TGCAGCGTTATAAGCTCTGGGGCCAACGTCCTGACTTTC. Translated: CSVISSGANVLTF.

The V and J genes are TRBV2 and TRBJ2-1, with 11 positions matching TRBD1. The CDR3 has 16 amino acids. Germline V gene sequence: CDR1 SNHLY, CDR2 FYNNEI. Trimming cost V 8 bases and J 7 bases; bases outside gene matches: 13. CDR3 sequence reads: CASYIQRDRGINEQFF. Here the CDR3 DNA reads TGTGCCAGCTATATTCAACGGGACAGGGGGATAAATGAGCAGTTCTTC. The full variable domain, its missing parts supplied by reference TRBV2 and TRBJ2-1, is EPEVTQTPSHQVTQMGQEVILRCVPISNHLYFYWYRQILGQKVEFLVSFYNNEISEKSEIFDDQFSVERPDGSNFTLKIRSTKLEDSAMYFCASYIQRDRGINEQFFGPGTRLTVL.

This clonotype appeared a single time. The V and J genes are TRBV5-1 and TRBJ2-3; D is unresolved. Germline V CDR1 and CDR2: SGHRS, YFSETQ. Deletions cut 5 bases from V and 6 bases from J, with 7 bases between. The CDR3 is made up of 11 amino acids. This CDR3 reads CASRLGDTQYF. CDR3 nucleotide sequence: TGCGCCAGCAGGCTGGGGGATACGCAGTATTTT.

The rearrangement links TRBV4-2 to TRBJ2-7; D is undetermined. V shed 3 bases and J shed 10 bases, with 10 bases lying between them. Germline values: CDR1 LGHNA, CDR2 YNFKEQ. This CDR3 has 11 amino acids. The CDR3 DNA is TGTGCCAGCAGCCATGGGGTGGATCAGTACTTC. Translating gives CASSHGVDQYF.

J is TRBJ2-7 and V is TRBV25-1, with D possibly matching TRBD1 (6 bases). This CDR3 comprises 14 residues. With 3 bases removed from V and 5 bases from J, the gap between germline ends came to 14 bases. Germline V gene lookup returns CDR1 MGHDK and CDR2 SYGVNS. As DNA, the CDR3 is TGTGCCAGCAGTGAGTATTCAGGGGAAAACGAGCAGTACTTC. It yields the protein CASSEYSGENEQYF.

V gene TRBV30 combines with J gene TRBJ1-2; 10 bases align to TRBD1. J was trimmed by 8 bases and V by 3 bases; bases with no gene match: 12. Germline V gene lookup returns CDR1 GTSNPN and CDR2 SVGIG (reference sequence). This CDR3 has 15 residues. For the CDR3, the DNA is TGTGCCTGGAGCCCTACGGGACAGGGGATGGCGGGCTACACCTTC. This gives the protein CAWSPTGQGMAGYTF.

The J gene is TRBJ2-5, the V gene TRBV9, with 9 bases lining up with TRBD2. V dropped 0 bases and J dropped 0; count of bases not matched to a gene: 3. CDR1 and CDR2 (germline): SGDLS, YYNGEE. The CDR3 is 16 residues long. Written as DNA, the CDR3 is TGTGCCAGCAGCGTAGGAAGCGGGGGGAACCAAGAGACCCAGTACTTC. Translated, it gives CASSVGSGGNQETQYF.

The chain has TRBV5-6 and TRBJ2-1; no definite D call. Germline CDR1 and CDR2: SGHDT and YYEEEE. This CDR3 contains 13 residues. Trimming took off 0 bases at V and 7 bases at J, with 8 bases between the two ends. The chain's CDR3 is CASSLGLPNEQFF. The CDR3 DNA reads TGTGCCAGCAGCTTGGGCCTCCCTAATGAGCAGTTCTTC.

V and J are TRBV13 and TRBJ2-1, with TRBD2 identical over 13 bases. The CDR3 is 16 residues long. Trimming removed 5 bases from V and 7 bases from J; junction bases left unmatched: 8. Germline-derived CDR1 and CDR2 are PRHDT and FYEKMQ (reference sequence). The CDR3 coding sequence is TGTGCCAGCAGCCCCAGACTAGCGGGGGGCCCAAATGAGCAGTTCTTC. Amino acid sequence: CASSPRLAGGPNEQFF.

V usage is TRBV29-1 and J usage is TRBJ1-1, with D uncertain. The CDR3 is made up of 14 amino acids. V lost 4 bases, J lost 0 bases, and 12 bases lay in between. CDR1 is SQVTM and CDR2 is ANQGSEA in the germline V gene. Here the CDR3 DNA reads TGCAGCGTTGTCTCTGGGAATATGAACACTGAAGCTTTCTTT. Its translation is CSVVSGNMNTEAFF.

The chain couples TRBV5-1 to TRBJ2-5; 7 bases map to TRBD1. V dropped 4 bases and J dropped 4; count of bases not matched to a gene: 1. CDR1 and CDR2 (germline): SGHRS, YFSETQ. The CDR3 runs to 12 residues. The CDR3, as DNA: TGCGCCAGCAGCCACAGGGGAGAGACCCAGTACTTC. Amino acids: CASSHRGETQYF.

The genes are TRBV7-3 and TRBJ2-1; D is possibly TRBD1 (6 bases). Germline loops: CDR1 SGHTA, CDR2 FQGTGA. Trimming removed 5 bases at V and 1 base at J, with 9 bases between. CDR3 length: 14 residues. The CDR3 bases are TGTGCCAGCAGCCACAGGGCATCCTACAATGAGCAGTTCTTC. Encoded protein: CASSHRASYNEQFF.

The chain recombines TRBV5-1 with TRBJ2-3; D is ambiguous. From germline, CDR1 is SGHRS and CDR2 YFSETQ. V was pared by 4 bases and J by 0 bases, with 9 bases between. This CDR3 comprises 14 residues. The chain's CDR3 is CASSAPQSTDTQYF. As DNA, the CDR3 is TGCGCCAGCAGCGCTCCACAGAGCACAGATACGCAGTATTTT.

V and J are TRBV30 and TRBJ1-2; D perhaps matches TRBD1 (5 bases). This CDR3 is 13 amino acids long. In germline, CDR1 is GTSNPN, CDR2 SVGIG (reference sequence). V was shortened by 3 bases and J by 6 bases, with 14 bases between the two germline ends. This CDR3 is CAWSEAGGDGYTF. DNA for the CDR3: TGTGCCTGGAGCGAGGCGGGAGGGGATGGCTACACCTTC.

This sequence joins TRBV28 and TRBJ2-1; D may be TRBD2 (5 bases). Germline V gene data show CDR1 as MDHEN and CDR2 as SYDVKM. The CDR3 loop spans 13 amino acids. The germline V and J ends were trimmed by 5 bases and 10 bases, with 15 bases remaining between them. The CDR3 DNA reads TGTGCCAGCAGTCCCCCAGAGGGCAGAGAGCAGTTCTTC. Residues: CASSPPEGREQFF.

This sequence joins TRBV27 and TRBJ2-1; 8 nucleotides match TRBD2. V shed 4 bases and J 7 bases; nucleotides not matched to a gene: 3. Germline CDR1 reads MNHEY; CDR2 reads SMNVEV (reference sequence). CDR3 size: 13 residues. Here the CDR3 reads CASSWTSRNEQFF. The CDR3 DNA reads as TGTGCCAGCAGTTGGACTAGCAGAAATGAGCAGTTCTTC.

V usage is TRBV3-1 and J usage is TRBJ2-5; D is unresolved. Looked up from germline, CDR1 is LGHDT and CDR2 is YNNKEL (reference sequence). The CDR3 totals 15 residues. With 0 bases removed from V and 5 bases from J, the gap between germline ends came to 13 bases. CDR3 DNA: TGTGCCAGCAGCCAAGATTTTAGGGTTTCGGAGACCCAGTACTTC. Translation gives CASSQDFRVSETQYF.